One and the same sample provided the 30 T cell receptor beta chains below, sequenced in a study of cytomegalovirus exposure and HLA in healthy donors. The method was immunoSEQ multiplex PCR; TCRdb's version includes in-frame clones alone and lacks a portion of them. Among over 150,000 clones, approximately 86% were seen once, and the ten largest hold around 20%. Sequenced sample: PBMCs. These receptors all stem from a man aged 18 to 29 in good health and CMV-seropositive.

V usage is TRBV6-1 and J usage is TRBJ2-3, with 8 positions matching TRBD2. The CDR3 has 16 amino acids. Germline V gene sequence: CDR1 MNHNS, CDR2 SASEGT. V was pared by 0 bases and J by 8 bases, with 10 bases of the junction left unmatched. CDR3 amino acids: CASSEAGPGGRGTQYF. CDR3 DNA sequence: TGTGCCAGCAGTGAAGCTGGGCCGGGGGGGCGAGGTACGCAGTATTTT.

This clone appeared a single time. V gene TRBV4-1 combines with J gene TRBJ2-2, with TRBD2 matching over 8 bases. This CDR3 contains 15 residues. Looked up from germline, CDR1 is MGHRA and CDR2 is YSYEKL. V shed 1 base and J 6 bases; nucleotides not matched to a gene: 4. DNA for the CDR3: TGCGCCAGCAGCCAAGGGTACGGGAGGGCCGGGGAGCTGTTTTTT. Protein sequence: CASSQGYGRAGELFF.

Comment on this clone: The sample carries other DNA sequences with the same CDR3. V gene TRBV5-6 combines with J gene TRBJ1-6; TRBD1 matches at 9 bases. The CDR3 has 14 amino acids. Germline CDR1 is SGHDT and CDR2 is YYEEEE. Trimming at V came to 4 bases and at J to 6 bases, leaving 2 bases not matched to a gene. This CDR3 reads CASSPDRGNSPLHF. The CDR3 DNA reads as TGTGCCAGCAGCCCGGACAGGGGTAATTCACCCCTCCACTTT.

Only one count was recorded for this clone. The chain uses TRBV6-1 and TRBJ2-1; D remains ambiguous. V lost 1 base, J lost 2 bases, and 12 bases lay in between. In germline, CDR1 is MNHNS, CDR2 SASEGT. The CDR3 loop spans 16 amino acids. The CDR3 sequence is CASSEGGTTAYNEQFF. The CDR3 DNA follows: TGTGCCAGCAGTGAAGGAGGAACTACCGCCTACAATGAGCAGTTCTTC.

The chain has TRBV18 and TRBJ2-1; a weak D match, TRBD1 (6 bases). V lost 3 bases to trimming and J lost 4 bases, with 10 bases between them. The CDR3 totals 14 residues. Germline CDR1 and CDR2: KGHSH and LQKENI. The CDR3 region has the DNA TGTGCCAGCTCACCCGGACAGCCTTACAATGAGCAGTTCTTC. This codes for CASSPGQPYNEQFF.

The chain combines TRBV5-4 with TRBJ1-1; 7 nucleotides align to TRBD1. CDR3 length equals 15 residues. Germline V gene sequence: CDR1 SGHNT, CDR2 YYREEE (reference sequence). Unmatched junction bases numbered 6, after V lost 0 bases and J lost 4 bases. CDR3 sequence: CASSLATGAPTEAFF. The CDR3 nucleotides read TGTGCCAGCAGCTTGGCCACAGGGGCCCCCACTGAAGCTTTCTTT.

This clone appeared a few times. The chain joins TRBV27 to TRBJ1-2, with 7 bases lining up with TRBD1. The CDR3 totals 13 residues. Germline-derived CDR1 and CDR2 are MNHEY and SMNVEV (reference sequence). V trimming: 6 bases; J trimming: 4 bases; junction bases outside the gene matches: 5. CDR3 nucleotide sequence: TGTGCCAGCAGCTCACAGGGGAGCTATGGCTACACCTTC. This encodes CASSSQGSYGYTF.

The chain has TRBV6-5 and TRBJ2-7; D not certain. Germline CDR1 MNHEY, CDR2 SVGAGI. The V end was cut by 4 bases, the J end by 2 bases, with 6 bases between. CDR3 size: 12 residues. The CDR3 loop reads CASSSQAYEQYF. CDR3 nucleotides: TGTGCCAGCAGTTCCCAGGCCTACGAGCAGTACTTC.

The V gene is TRBV19, the J gene TRBJ1-5; unclear D gene. The CDR3 is 14 amino acids. The V end was cut by 2 bases, the J end by 9 bases, with 14 bases between. Looked up from germline, CDR1 is LNHDA and CDR2 is SQIVND (reference sequence). CDR3 amino acids: CASSISSASLPQHF. The CDR3 DNA reads as TGTGCCAGTAGTATATCGTCCGCGTCCCTGCCCCAGCATTTT.

This clone was seen a single time. The chain employs TRBV4-1 and TRBJ2-7, with 7 bases matching TRBD1. Germline V gene lookup returns CDR1 MGHRA and CDR2 YSYEKL. The V segment lost 1 base and the J segment 5 bases; nucleotides outside the gene matches: 11. The CDR3 has 16 residues. CDR3 residues: CASSQALQGFNHEQYF. CDR3 sequence (DNA): TGCGCCAGCAGCCAAGCACTACAGGGGTTTAACCACGAGCAGTACTTC.

The chain carries TRBV27 and TRBJ2-1, with 7 bases matching TRBD1. The ends lost 5 bases at V and 4 bases at J; junction bases unmatched: 8. Germline V gives CDR1 MNHEY, CDR2 SMNVEV (reference sequence). CDR3 size: 15 residues. CDR3: CASSRGTGDYNEQFF. Written as DNA, the CDR3 is TGTGCCAGCAGTCGAGGTACAGGGGATTACAATGAGCAGTTCTTC.

This chain uses TRBV7-2 with TRBJ2-5; the match to TRBD2 covers 10 bases. CDR3 length: 16 residues. CDR1 is SGHTA, CDR2 FQGNSA, per germline. Trimming removed 2 bases from V and 0 bases from J; junction bases left unmatched: 3. The CDR3 coding sequence is TGTGCCAGCAGCTTAATCCTAGCGGGGGACCAAGAGACCCAGTACTTC. This gives the protein CASSLILAGDQETQYF.

The rearrangement uses TRBV29-1 and TRBJ1-1, with TRBD1 as a possible D gene (5 bases). V lost 1 base to trimming and J lost 4 bases, with 19 bases between them. The CDR3 is made up of 16 amino acids. Germline values: CDR1 SQVTM, CDR2 ANQGSEA. The CDR3 is CSVEVFAARGGTEAFF. The CDR3 bases are TGCAGCGTTGAAGTATTCGCGGCTCGGGGGGGCACTGAAGCTTTCTTT.

CDR3 in DNA: TGCGCCAGCAGCACAGGGTTAGCCAAAAACATTCAGTACTTC. Protein product: CASSTGLAKNIQYF. V usage is TRBV5-1 and J usage is TRBJ2-4; D may be TRBD1 (6 bases). This CDR3 contains 14 residues. Deletions cut 4 bases from V and 0 bases from J, with 8 bases between. Germline V gives CDR1 SGHRS, CDR2 YFSETQ.

The V and J genes are TRBV18 and TRBJ1-5, with D perhaps matching TRBD1 (5 bases). Germline values: CDR1 KGHSH, CDR2 LQKENI. The CDR3 sequence is 15 residues long. Trimming shortened V by 3 bases and J by 3 bases, and 12 bases separated the two germline ends. The CDR3 nucleotides are TGTGCCAGCTCACCTCACGACAGTTCCAATCAGCCCCAGCATTTT. The encoded protein is CASSPHDSSNQPQHF.

The chain recombines TRBV7-2 with TRBJ1-1; D not resolved. This CDR3 contains 14 residues. The germline CDR1 and CDR2 sequences are SGHTA and FQGNSA. The V end lost 5 bases, the J end lost 4 bases, and 14 bases lay between the germline ends. The CDR3: CASSPQVGSTEAFF. The CDR3, as DNA: TGTGCCAGCAGCCCGCAGGTCGGGAGCACTGAAGCTTTCTTT.

This sequence joins TRBV6-6 and TRBJ1-5; a weak D match, TRBD1 (6 bases). CDR1 is MNHNY and CDR2 is SVGAGI in the germline V gene (reference sequence). V lost 3 bases and J 9 bases, leaving 21 bases between the germline ends. The CDR3 totals 16 residues. CDR3 in amino acids: CASSYRAGATEWPQHF. The CDR3 DNA sequence: TGTGCCAGCAGTTATAGGGCAGGGGCCACCGAATGGCCCCAGCATTTT.

This chain links TRBV28 with TRBJ2-7, with D possibly matching TRBD2 (5 bases). The CDR3 totals 14 residues. The germline V gene has CDR1 MDHEN and CDR2 SYDVKM. The V end was cut by 6 bases, the J end by 3 bases, with 15 bases between. This CDR3 is CASRVRTRGYEQYF. CDR3 bases: TGTGCCAGCAGAGTAAGGACTCGAGGCTACGAGCAGTACTTC.

The rearrangement links TRBV7-9 to TRBJ1-5; no firm D call. Germline CDR1 and CDR2: SEHNR and FQNEAQ (reference sequence). There are 14 residues in the CDR3. Trimming cost V 6 bases and J 7 bases, with 16 bases left between them. Here the CDR3 reads CASRSGGESQPQHF. CDR3 sequence (DNA): TGTGCCAGCAGGAGCGGTGGGGAGTCCCAGCCCCAGCATTTT.

The rearrangement joins TRBV9 to TRBJ2-7, with D perhaps TRBD2 (7 bases). The CDR3 is 15 residues long. CDR1 SGDLS and CDR2 YYNGEE come from the germline V gene. The V and J ends lost 3 bases and 3 bases respectively, with 16 bases between them. The CDR3 region has the DNA TGTGCCAGCAGCGGGGGGGGCCACCTCCTCTACGAGCAGTACTTC. This translates into CASSGGGHLLYEQYF. The full variable domain, its missing parts supplied by reference TRBV9 and TRBJ2-7, is DSGVTQTPKHLITATGQRVTLRCSPRSGDLSVYWYQQSLDQGLQFLIQYYNGEERAKGNILERFSAQQFPDLHSELNLSSLELGDSALYFCASSGGGHLLYEQYFGPGTRLTVT.

V gene TRBV29-1 combines with J gene TRBJ2-7; 8 nucleotides line up with TRBD1. V shed 3 bases and J 5 bases; nucleotides not matched to a gene: 9. Germline CDR1 and CDR2: SQVTM and ANQGSEA. The CDR3 contains 14 residues. The chain's CDR3 is CSVDRGDRFNEQYF. The CDR3 DNA reads as TGCAGCGTTGATAGAGGGGACAGGTTCAACGAGCAGTACTTC.

The chain couples TRBV18 to TRBJ1-4; 8 positions match TRBD1. CDR1 and CDR2 from the germline V gene are KGHSH and LQKENI. J was trimmed by 5 bases and V by 3 bases; bases with no gene match: 17. This CDR3 is built from 19 residues. CDR3 loop: CASSPLVSPRTGLNEKLFF. In DNA form, the CDR3 reads TGTGCCAGCTCACCCCTAGTCAGCCCTCGGACAGGGTTGAATGAAAAACTGTTTTTT.

The chain employs TRBV6-5 and TRBJ1-2; 7 bases agree with TRBD1. The CDR3 runs 13 residues. Germline CDR1 MNHEY, CDR2 SVGAGI. J lost 6 bases, V lost 6 bases, and 7 bases had no gene match. CDR3 in amino acids: CASSQTGNNGYTF. CDR3 nucleotide sequence: TGTGCCAGCAGCCAGACAGGGAACAATGGCTACACCTTC.

This clone was detected only once. The rearrangement uses TRBV4-1 and TRBJ2-5; 10 nucleotides align to TRBD2. The V segment lost 6 bases and the J segment 2 bases; nucleotides outside the gene matches: 12. Germline-derived CDR1 and CDR2 are MGHRA and YSYEKL. The CDR3 runs 17 residues. CDR3 sequence reads: CASSRQREGQGQETQYF. The CDR3 coding sequence is TGCGCCAGCAGTCGGCAGCGGGAGGGCCAGGGACAAGAGACCCAGTACTTC.

The genes are TRBV5-1 and TRBJ2-3; 13 bases agree with TRBD2. The V gene's germline CDR1 is SGHRS and CDR2 YFSETQ. This CDR3 spans 16 amino acids. Trimming cost V 0 bases and J 4 bases; bases outside gene matches: 2. CDR3 protein: CASSLGTSGRADTQYF. The CDR3 DNA sequence: TGCGCCAGCAGCTTGGGGACTAGCGGGAGAGCAGATACGCAGTATTTT.

This clone was counted a single time. Additional DNA sequences in this sample encode the identical CDR3. This chain connects TRBV9 to TRBJ2-7; a weak D match, TRBD2 (7 bases). The CDR3 is made up of 14 amino acids. Germline assignment: CDR1 SGDLS and CDR2 YYNGEE. V lost 0 bases to trimming and J lost 4 bases, with 11 bases between them. As DNA, the CDR3 is TGTGCCAGCAGCGTAGGGGGGGGCACGTACGAGCAGTACTTC. Protein: CASSVGGGTYEQYF.

The chain is built from TRBV4-3 and TRBJ2-7; possibly TRBD2 for D (5 bases). Germline values: CDR1 LGHNA, CDR2 YSLEER. This CDR3 is built from 15 residues. V lost 1 base, J lost 3 bases, and 13 bases lay in between. The chain's CDR3 is CASSQVLASGYEQYF. The CDR3 DNA sequence: TGCGCCAGCAGCCAAGTGCTAGCATCAGGCTACGAGCAGTACTTC.

The genes are TRBV4-3 and TRBJ2-2, with 7 nucleotides matching TRBD1. This CDR3 contains 15 residues. Germline V gene data show CDR1 as LGHNA and CDR2 as YSLEER. V trimming: 4 bases; J trimming: 0 bases; junction bases outside the gene matches: 2. CDR3 loop: CASSPDRTNTGELFF. Written as DNA, the CDR3 is TGCGCCAGCAGCCCGGACAGGACGAACACCGGGGAGCTGTTTTTT.

The chain has TRBV27 and TRBJ2-2; TRBD2 matches at 9 bases. The V gene's germline CDR1 is MNHEY and CDR2 SMNVEV (reference sequence). The length of the CDR3 is 16 residues. Trimming cost V 2 bases and J 6 bases; bases outside gene matches: 7. The CDR3 DNA reads TGTGCCAGCAGTTTAACGCCTAGCGGGGCGCCCGGGGAGCTGTTTTTT. Protein: CASSLTPSGAPGELFF.

The rearrangement joins TRBV4-3 to TRBJ2-7, with 8 nucleotides matching TRBD1. J gave up 5 bases and V 0 bases, and 3 bases lay outside the gene matches. This CDR3 is 14 amino acids long. Germline CDR1 reads LGHNA; CDR2 reads YSLEER. The CDR3 loop is CASSQDRGLDEQYF. For the CDR3, the DNA is TGCGCCAGCAGCCAAGACAGGGGGCTAGACGAGCAGTACTTC.